The 28 T cell receptor beta chains in this list originate from one sample, sequenced in a study of blood T cell repertoires in COVID-19. Assay used: immunoSEQ multiplex PCR; TCRdb lists only in-frame clones, some missing. This table has 300,000 to 400,000 clones, 65% to 90% appearing once. Sample: PBMCs or T cells enriched from blood (not recorded which). The receptors originated from a woman in her thirties or forties with acute COVID-19.

This clone was detected a few times. This chain joins TRBV5-4 and TRBJ2-7; TRBD2 agrees at 7 bases. This CDR3 is 16 amino acids long. CDR1 is SGHNT, CDR2 YYREEE, per germline (reference sequence). Trimming took 1 base from V and 0 from J; bases not matched to a gene: 7. The CDR3 here is CASSLPPASGSYEQYF. As DNA, the CDR3 is TGTGCCAGCAGCTTGCCCCCGGCTAGCGGCTCCTACGAGCAGTACTTC. Together with reference TRBV5-4 and TRBJ2-7, the CDR3 gives the full variable domain: ETGVTQSPTHLIKTRGQQVTLRCSSQSGHNTVSWYQQALGQGPQFIFQYYREEENGRGNFPPRFSGLQFPNYSSELNVNALELDDSALYLCASSLPPASGSYEQYFGPGTRLTVT.

This chain links TRBV7-2 with TRBJ1-1, with D tentatively TRBD1 (5 bases). CDR3 length equals 14 residues. CDR1 SGHTA and CDR2 FQGNSA come from the germline V gene. V gave up 1 base and J gave up 5 bases, with 11 bases separating them. CDR3 coding DNA: TGTGCCAGCAGCTTAGGACAGACTGGGACTGAAGCTTTCTTT. Protein product: CASSLGQTGTEAFF. The entire variable domain, with the rest obtained from reference TRBV7-2 and TRBJ1-1, is as follows: GAGVSQSPSNKVTEKGKDVELRCDPISGHTALYWYRQSLGQGLEFLIYFQGNSAPDKSGLPSDRFSAERTGGSVSTLTIQRTQQEDSAVYLCASSLGQTGTEAFFGQGTRLTVV.

This clone was seen just once. This chain joins TRBV3-1 (or the pseudogene TRBV3-2) and TRBJ1-3; TRBD1 aligns across 8 bases. The CDR3 loop spans 14 amino acids. Germline V gene data show CDR1 as LGHDT and CDR2 as YNNKEL (reference sequence). Unmatched junction bases numbered 4, after V lost 3 bases and J lost 6 bases. The CDR3 DNA reads TGTGCCAGCAGCCACCGGGACAGGTTAAACACCATATATTTT. Translating gives CASSHRDRLNTIYF.

The chain combines TRBV27 with TRBJ2-5; a weak D match, TRBD2 (5 bases). V lost 4 bases to trimming and J lost 2 bases, with 14 bases between them. The CDR3 extends over 15 amino acids. Germline CDR1 and CDR2: MNHEY and SMNVEV (reference sequence). CDR3 loop: CASSSRPPGQETQYF. The DNA of the CDR3 is TGTGCCAGCAGTTCCCGCCCCCCGGGGCAAGAGACCCAGTACTTC.

This chain connects TRBV27 to TRBJ2-1; D perhaps matches TRBD1 (5 bases). The germline V gene encodes CDR1 MNHEY and CDR2 SMNVEV (reference sequence). This CDR3 region has 14 residues. V was clipped by 7 bases and J by 9 bases, with 19 bases between them. CDR3 loop: CASTFGPGLSEQFF. The CDR3 region has the DNA TGTGCCAGCACTTTCGGCCCAGGGCTCAGTGAGCAGTTCTTC.

The V gene is TRBV10-3, the J gene TRBJ2-7; 7 positions agree with TRBD2. CDR3 length: 13 residues. Germline V CDR1 and CDR2: ENHRY, SYGVKD. The J segment lost 2 bases and the V segment lost 10 bases, leaving 8 bases of the junction unmatched. The CDR3 loop is CATTTGTTYEQYF. In nucleotides, the CDR3 is TGTGCCACGACGACCGGGACTACCTACGAGCAGTACTTC.

J is TRBJ2-1 and V is TRBV4-1; D may be TRBD2 (5 bases). Germline CDR1 is MGHRA and CDR2 is YSYEKL. The CDR3 covers 15 residues. Trimming took 3 bases from V and 0 from J, leaving 9 bases between them. The CDR3 sequence is CASSQDSPSYNEQFF. CDR3 DNA: TGCGCCAGCAGCCAGGACTCCCCCTCCTACAATGAGCAGTTCTTC.

This clone turned up a few times. The rearrangement uses TRBV5-4 and TRBJ2-7, with D possibly matching TRBD1 (6 bases). The CDR3 is 13 amino acids. Trimming cost V 1 base and J 5 bases, with 10 bases left between them. CDR1 and CDR2 from the germline V gene are SGHNT and YYREEE (reference sequence). As DNA, the CDR3 is TGTGCCAGCAGCTTGTCAGGGGTAGACGAGCAGTACTTC. Protein product: CASSLSGVDEQYF. Together with reference TRBV5-4 and TRBJ2-7, the CDR3 gives the full variable domain: ETGVTQSPTHLIKTRGQQVTLRCSSQSGHNTVSWYQQALGQGPQFIFQYYREEENGRGNFPPRFSGLQFPNYSSELNVNALELDDSALYLCASSLSGVDEQYFGPGTRLTVT.

The gene calls are TRBV3-1 (or the pseudogene TRBV3-2) and TRBJ1-1; a possible D gene is TRBD1 (5 bases). The germline V and J ends were trimmed by 4 bases and 4 bases, with 10 bases remaining between them. Germline V gene sequence: CDR1 LGHDT, CDR2 YNNKEL (reference sequence). The CDR3 is made up of 13 amino acids. The CDR3 DNA reads TGTGCCAGCAGCCGCAGGGCTGGCACTGAAGCTTTCTTT. It specifies CASSRRAGTEAFF.

This sequence joins TRBV27 and TRBJ1-4; D is possibly TRBD1 (6 bases). Germline V CDR1 and CDR2: MNHEY, SMNVEV (reference sequence). CDR3 length equals 15 residues. The V and J ends lost 2 bases and 8 bases respectively, with 15 bases between them. The CDR3: CASSLLRTGSEKLFF. DNA for the CDR3: TGTGCCAGCAGTTTACTCCGAACAGGGAGCGAAAAACTGTTTTTT.

The chain is built from TRBV10-3 and TRBJ2-1; a weak D match, TRBD1 (5 bases). Germline V gives CDR1 ENHRY, CDR2 SYGVKD. Deletions cut 0 bases from V and 4 bases from J, with 19 bases between. The CDR3 length is 18 residues. The CDR3 region has the DNA TGTGCCATCAGTGAGTCCGGGCCAGGGCAGCAGGTATACAATGAGCAGTTCTTC. Encoded protein: CAISESGPGQQVYNEQFF.

This chain links TRBV5-1 with TRBJ2-1; the match to TRBD2 covers 10 bases. The trim removed 6 bases at V and 6 bases at J, leaving 12 bases unmatched. This CDR3 contains 16 residues. From germline, CDR1 is SGHRS and CDR2 YFSETQ. In DNA, the CDR3 is TGCGCCAGCAAATCTCCCGGACAGCGGGAGGGCAATGAGCAGTTCTTC. The encoded protein is CASKSPGQREGNEQFF.

This chain connects TRBV7-3 to TRBJ2-6; D gene uncertain. CDR1 and CDR2 (germline): SGHTA, FQGTGA. With 5 bases removed from V and 2 bases from J, the gap between germline ends came to 7 bases. The CDR3 loop spans 14 amino acids. Written as DNA, the CDR3 is TGTGCCAGCAGCCTCGAGGCTGGGGCCAACGTCCTGACTTTC. As protein: CASSLEAGANVLTF.

The count of this clone is one. The gene calls are TRBV14 and TRBJ2-1, with 12 bases lining up with TRBD2. The CDR3 has 15 amino acids. Per germline, CDR1 SGHDN and CDR2 FVKESK. V shed 1 base, J shed 7 bases, and the junction held 2 bases outside the gene matches. CDR3 sequence: CASSQVTSGRNEQFF. CDR3 sequence (DNA): TGTGCCAGCAGCCAAGTAACTAGCGGGAGGAATGAGCAGTTCTTC.

This clone was recorded once. This chain uses TRBV4-2 with TRBJ1-1; D uncertain. V was trimmed by 1 base and J by 5 bases, leaving 14 bases between them. The CDR3 has 15 amino acids. CDR1 LGHNA and CDR2 YNFKEQ come from the germline V gene. Here the CDR3 reads CASSQAEGRGTEAFF. The CDR3 DNA follows: TGTGCCAGCAGCCAAGCTGAAGGGCGGGGTACTGAAGCTTTCTTT.

This chain links TRBV7-8 with TRBJ2-3, with D possibly being TRBD2 (7 bases). The length of the CDR3 is 13 residues. CDR1 and CDR2 (germline): SGHVS, FQNEAQ. Trimming cost V 7 bases and J 3 bases, with 11 bases left between them. The DNA of the CDR3 is TGTGCCAGCAAAAGGGGGGGGACAGATACGCAGTATTTT. It is translated as CASKRGGTDTQYF.

This chain links TRBV19 with TRBJ1-3; TRBD1 is a possible D gene (6 bases). The CDR3 is made up of 14 amino acids. Germline V lookup: CDR1 LNHDA, CDR2 SQIVND (reference sequence). V gave up 4 bases and J gave up 4 bases, with 11 bases separating them. The CDR3 loop is CASSTQTGGNTIYF. In DNA, the CDR3 is TGTGCCAGTAGTACGCAGACAGGCGGAAACACCATATATTTT. Based on the CDR3 plus reference TRBV19 and TRBJ1-3, the full variable domain is DGGITQSPKYLFRKEGQNVTLSCEQNLNHDAMYWYRQDPGQGLRLIYYSQIVNDFQKGDIAEGYSVSREKKESFPLTVTSAQKNPTAFYLCASSTQTGGNTIYFGEGSWLTVV.

V usage is TRBV7-9 and J usage is TRBJ1-6; D not certain. Looked up from germline, CDR1 is SEHNR and CDR2 is FQNEAQ (reference sequence). CDR3 length: 14 amino acids. V lost 0 bases and J lost 13, with 13 bases in between. This chain's CDR3 is CASSLAAGIQPLHF. The CDR3 nucleotides read TGTGCCAGCAGCTTAGCTGCGGGAATTCAGCCCCTCCACTTT.

The V gene is TRBV5-1, the J gene TRBJ2-7; D uncertain. Germline assignment: CDR1 SGHRS and CDR2 YFSETQ. The CDR3 runs 13 residues. Trimming shortened V by 0 bases and J by 3 bases, and 7 bases separated the two germline ends. The CDR3 region is CASSLENNYEQYF. CDR3 coding DNA: TGCGCCAGCAGCTTGGAAAACAACTACGAGCAGTACTTC.

With regard to this clone: This sample includes further DNA sequences coding for the same CDR3. V and J are TRBV7-2 and TRBJ2-7; tentatively, D is TRBD1 (7 bases). The germline V gene encodes CDR1 SGHTA and CDR2 FQGNSA. V lost 4 bases and J 2 bases, leaving 24 bases between the germline ends. The length of the CDR3 is 18 residues. CDR3 sequence: CASSSRGGGAGGAYEQYF. DNA of the CDR3: TGTGCCAGCAGCTCCCGAGGAGGCGGGGCAGGGGGAGCCTACGAGCAGTACTTC.

The chain links TRBV2 to TRBJ1-2, with a possible D match to TRBD1 (6 bases). The CDR3 runs to 14 residues. Germline V gives CDR1 SNHLY, CDR2 FYNNEI. Trimming took off 6 bases at V and 2 bases at J, with 13 bases between the two ends. The CDR3 reads CASRDRTANYGYTF. In nucleotides, the CDR3 is TGTGCCAGCAGGGACCGGACAGCGAACTATGGCTACACCTTC.

This clone was seen a single time. The chain joins TRBV11-3 to TRBJ2-2; 8 nucleotides match TRBD1. Germline CDR1 reads SGHNT; CDR2 reads YENEEA. V gave up 5 bases and J gave up 0 bases; unmatched junction bases: 11. CDR3 length: 18 amino acids. As DNA, the CDR3 is TGTGCCAGCAGCCCCGCACCGGGACAGGCGACGAACACCGGGGAGCTGTTTTTT. It encodes CASSPAPGQATNTGELFF.

The count of this clone is one. The chain uses TRBV18 and TRBJ2-1; 8 bases line up with TRBD2. This CDR3 comprises 17 residues. J gave up 2 bases and V 6 bases, and 12 bases lay outside the gene matches. CDR1 is KGHSH and CDR2 is LQKENI in the germline V gene. CDR3 in DNA: TGTGCCAGCTCGTTCACGGGGGGGACACCGACCTACAATGAGCAGTTCTTC. This sequence encodes CASSFTGGTPTYNEQFF.

The CDR3 loop is CASSLSSSAEQYF. Here the CDR3 DNA reads TGTGCCAGCAGCTTGTCAAGCTCTGCAGAGCAGTACTTC. The chain joins TRBV5-4 to TRBJ2-7, with no clear D. CDR3 length: 13 amino acids. V was cut by 1 base and J by 7 bases, with 12 bases left in between. CDR1 is SGHNT, CDR2 YYREEE, per germline (reference sequence). Together with reference TRBV5-4 and TRBJ2-7, the CDR3 gives the full variable domain: ETGVTQSPTHLIKTRGQQVTLRCSSQSGHNTVSWYQQALGQGPQFIFQYYREEENGRGNFPPRFSGLQFPNYSSELNVNALELDDSALYLCASSLSSSAEQYFGPGTRLTVT.

The chain links TRBV28 to TRBJ2-2; D may be TRBD1 (6 bases). Trimming removed 4 bases from V and 1 base from J, with 10 bases in between. Germline lookup yields CDR1 MDHEN and CDR2 SYDVKM. This CDR3 comprises 15 residues. The CDR3 DNA reads as TGTGCCAGCAGTTCGAGACAGGTGAACACCGGGGAGCTGTTTTTT. Amino acids: CASSSRQVNTGELFF.

J is TRBJ2-5 and V is TRBV5-1, with TRBD2 identical over 7 bases. This CDR3 has 15 residues. Unmatched junction bases numbered 8, after V lost 4 bases and J lost 2 bases. Germline CDR1 and CDR2: SGHRS and YFSETQ. Here the CDR3 DNA reads TGCGCCAGCAGCATGGGGGGAGGGTTTCAAGAGACCCAGTACTTC. Translation: CASSMGGGFQETQYF.

This CDR3 reads CATSRGQGPRTDTQYF. The CDR3, as DNA: TGTGCCACCAGCAGAGGTCAGGGGCCACGCACAGATACGCAGTATTTT. The chain recombines TRBV15 with TRBJ2-3, with a possible D match to TRBD1 (6 bases). V lost 1 base, J lost 1 base, and 12 bases lay in between. The CDR3 has 16 amino acids. Germline assignment: CDR1 LNHNV and CDR2 YYDKDF (reference sequence).

This clone appeared many times. This chain uses TRBV5-1 with TRBJ2-1; 7 bases agree with TRBD1. Germline V gene sequence: CDR1 SGHRS, CDR2 YFSETQ. V was pared by 0 bases and J by 2 bases, with 2 bases of the junction left unmatched. The CDR3 has 15 amino acids. CDR3 residues: CASSLEGQTYNEQFF. CDR3 bases: TGCGCCAGCAGCTTGGAGGGACAGACCTACAATGAGCAGTTCTTC.